The present T cell receptor (beta chain) was sequenced within a study of cytomegalovirus exposure and HLA in healthy donors. Whole-study context: Earlier results showed approximately 110 million unique TCR beta sequences derived from roughly 180 million T cells. In an early release, HLA-typed donors contributed approximately 80 million unique TCR sequences.

General observations from the study: Trimming of TCR beta V- and J-genes showed a link, identified in a later analysis, to a missense DCLRE1C variant.

The PCR was carried out with 60 Vbeta primers and 13 Jbeta primers. TCRdb keeps only in-frame clones here, not all; method: immunoSEQ multiplex PCR. Here the sample spans approximately 100,000 clones, roughly 70% being singletons. As regards this clone: Its antigen is not known.

Trimming cost V 6 bases and J 2 bases, with 24 bases left between them. The CDR3 covers 18 residues. This sequence originates from a woman in her seventies in good health and CMV-seropositive. This chain links TRBV5-7 with TRBJ1-5; D is ambiguous. TRBV5-7 is sorted into the ORF group, with uncertain function. Sequenced sample: PBMCs. The CDR3 DNA reads TGTGCCAGCAATCCCCTATCTGGGCCCTGCGTTGGCAATCAGCCCCAGCATTTT. This sequence encodes CASNPLSGPCVGNQPQHF.